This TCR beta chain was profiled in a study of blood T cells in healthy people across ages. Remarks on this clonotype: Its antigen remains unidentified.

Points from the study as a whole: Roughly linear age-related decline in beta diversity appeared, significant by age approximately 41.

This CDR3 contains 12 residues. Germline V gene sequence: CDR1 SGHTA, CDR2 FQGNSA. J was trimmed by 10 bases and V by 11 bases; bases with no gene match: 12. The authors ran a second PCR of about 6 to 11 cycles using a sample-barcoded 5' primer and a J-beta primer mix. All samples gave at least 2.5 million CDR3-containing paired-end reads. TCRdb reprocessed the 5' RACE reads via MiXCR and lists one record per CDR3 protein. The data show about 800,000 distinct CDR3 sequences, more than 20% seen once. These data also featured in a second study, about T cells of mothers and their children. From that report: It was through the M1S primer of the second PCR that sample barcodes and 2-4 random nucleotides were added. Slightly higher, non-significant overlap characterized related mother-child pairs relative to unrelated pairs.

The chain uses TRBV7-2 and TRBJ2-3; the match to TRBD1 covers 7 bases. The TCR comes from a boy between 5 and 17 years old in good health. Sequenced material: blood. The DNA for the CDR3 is TGTGCCTCTATGGGACAGACGAGGTCGCAGTATTTT. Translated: CASMGQTRSQYF.